The clone carrying this T cell receptor beta chain is medium-sized (0.01 to 0.1%) within its sample. The antigen remains unidentified. Individual TCR cDNA molecules each bore their own unique molecular identifier. TCRdb reprocessed the 5' RACE reads with MiXCR, giving one entry per CDR3 protein. The data contain more than 650 distinct CDR3 sequences, roughly 15% of them singletons. Germline V gene lookup returns CDR1 SNHLY and CDR2 FYNNEI. Trimming left V 6 bases short and J 7 bases short, with 18 bases between. This CDR3 region has 15 residues. As for time point: sample taken at primary tumor resection. The data were taken from a study of spatial heterogeneity in lung cancer. Study-wide results and limits: Higher tumor mutation counts went along with higher counts of expanded intratumoral alpha and beta TCRs.

The sample was lung tumor tissue, taken at surgery. This TCR was sampled from a male donor with early-stage non-small cell lung cancer. The V and J genes are TRBV2 and TRBJ1-4, with D perhaps matching TRBD1 (6 bases). CDR3 DNA: TGTGCCAGCAGAACAGGGCGGGGCGCGAGTGAAAAACTGTTTTTT. Amino acid sequence: CASRTGRGASEKLFF.